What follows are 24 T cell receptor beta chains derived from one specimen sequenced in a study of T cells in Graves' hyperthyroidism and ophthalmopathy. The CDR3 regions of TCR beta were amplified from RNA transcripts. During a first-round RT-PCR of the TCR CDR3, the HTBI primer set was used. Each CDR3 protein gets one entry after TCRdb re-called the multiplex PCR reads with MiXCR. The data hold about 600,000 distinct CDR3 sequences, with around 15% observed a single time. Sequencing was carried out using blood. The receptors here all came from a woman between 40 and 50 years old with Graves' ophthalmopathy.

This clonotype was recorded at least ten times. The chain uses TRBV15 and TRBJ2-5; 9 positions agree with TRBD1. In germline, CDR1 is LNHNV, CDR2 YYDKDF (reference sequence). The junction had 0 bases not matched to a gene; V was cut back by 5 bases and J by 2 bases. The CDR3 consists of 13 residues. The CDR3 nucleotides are TGTGCCACCAGCGGACAGGGGCAAGAGACCCAGTACTTC. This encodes CATSGQGQETQYF.

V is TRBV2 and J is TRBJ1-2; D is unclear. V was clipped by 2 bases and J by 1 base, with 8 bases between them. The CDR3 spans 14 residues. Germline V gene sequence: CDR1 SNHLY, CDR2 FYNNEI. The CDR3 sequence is CASSESLNNYGYTF. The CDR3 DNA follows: TGTGCCAGCAGTGAATCGCTGAATAACTATGGCTACACCTTC. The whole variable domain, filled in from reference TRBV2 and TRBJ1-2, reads EPEVTQTPSHQVTQMGQEVILRCVPISNHLYFYWYRQILGQKVEFLVSFYNNEISEKSEIFDDQFSVERPDGSNFTLKIRSTKLEDSAMYFCASSESLNNYGYTFGSGTRLTVV.

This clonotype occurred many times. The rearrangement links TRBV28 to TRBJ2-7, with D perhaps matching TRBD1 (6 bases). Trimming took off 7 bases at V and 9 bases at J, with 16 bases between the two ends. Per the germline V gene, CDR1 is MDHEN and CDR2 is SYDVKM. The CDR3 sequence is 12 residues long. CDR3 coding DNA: TGTGCCAGCATGGGGGCGTTCAAGGCGCAGTACTTC. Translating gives CASMGAFKAQYF. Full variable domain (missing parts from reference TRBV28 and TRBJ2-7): DVKVTQSSRYLVKRTGEKVFLECVQDMDHENMFWYRQDPGLGLRLIYFSYDVKMKEKGDIPEGYSVSREKKERFSLILESASTNQTSMYLCASMGAFKAQYFGPGTRLTVT.

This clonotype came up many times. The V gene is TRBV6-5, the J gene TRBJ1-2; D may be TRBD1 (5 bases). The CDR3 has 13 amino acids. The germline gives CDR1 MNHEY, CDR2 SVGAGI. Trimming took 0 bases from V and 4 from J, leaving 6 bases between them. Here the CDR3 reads CASSYSRGYGYTF. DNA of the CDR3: TGTGCCAGCAGTTACTCGAGGGGCTATGGCTACACCTTC.

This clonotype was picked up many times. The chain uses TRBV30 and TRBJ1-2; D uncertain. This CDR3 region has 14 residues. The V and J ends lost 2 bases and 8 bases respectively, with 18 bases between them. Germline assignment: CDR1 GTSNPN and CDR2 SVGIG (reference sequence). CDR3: CAWSRTLGGDGYTF. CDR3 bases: TGTGCCTGGAGTCGCACCTTGGGCGGCGACGGCTACACCTTC.

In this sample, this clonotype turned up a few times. CDR3 sequence: CSAHSRGGRVIEQYF. CDR3 sequence (DNA): TGCAGTGCCCACAGTCGGGGCGGGAGGGTTATCGAGCAGTACTTC. The chain combines TRBV20-1 with TRBJ2-7; 9 nucleotides match TRBD2. The CDR3 spans 15 residues. The J segment lost 6 bases and the V segment lost 6 bases, leaving 15 bases of the junction unmatched. Germline CDR1 reads DFQATT; CDR2 reads SNEGSKA (reference sequence).

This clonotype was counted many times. This CDR3 is CASSPGTGDEAFF. CDR3 bases: TGTGCCAGCTCACCAGGGACAGGAGATGAAGCTTTCTTT. The gene calls are TRBV18 and TRBJ1-1; 8 positions match TRBD1. CDR3 size: 13 residues. Germline V gives CDR1 KGHSH, CDR2 LQKENI. V lost 2 bases, J lost 7 bases, and 3 bases stayed unmatched.

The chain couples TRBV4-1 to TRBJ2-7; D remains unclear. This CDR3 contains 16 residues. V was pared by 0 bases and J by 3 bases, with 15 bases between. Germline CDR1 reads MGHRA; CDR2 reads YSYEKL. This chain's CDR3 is CASSQEAPGPNYEQYF. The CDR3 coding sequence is TGCGCCAGCAGCCAAGAGGCTCCCGGACCAAACTACGAGCAGTACTTC.

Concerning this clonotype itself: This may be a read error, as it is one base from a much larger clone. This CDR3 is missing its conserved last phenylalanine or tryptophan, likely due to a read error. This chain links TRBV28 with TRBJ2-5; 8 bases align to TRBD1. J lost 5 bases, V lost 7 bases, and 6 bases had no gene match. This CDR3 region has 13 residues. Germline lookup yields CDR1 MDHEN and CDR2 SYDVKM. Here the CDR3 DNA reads TGTGCCAGCAACACAGGGGGTTTGGAGACCCAGTACTCC. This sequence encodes CASNTGGLETQYS.

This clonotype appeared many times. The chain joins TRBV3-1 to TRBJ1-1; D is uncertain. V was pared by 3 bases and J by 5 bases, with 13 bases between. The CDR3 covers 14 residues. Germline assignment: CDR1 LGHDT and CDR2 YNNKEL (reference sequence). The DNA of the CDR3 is TGTGCCAGCAGCCAGGGCCCATTGAGGACTGAAGCTTTCTTT. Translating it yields CASSQGPLRTEAFF.

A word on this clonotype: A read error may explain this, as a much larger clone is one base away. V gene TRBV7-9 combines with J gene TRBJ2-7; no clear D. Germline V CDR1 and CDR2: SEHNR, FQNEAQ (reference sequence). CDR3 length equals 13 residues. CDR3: CAGSYPKLYEQYF. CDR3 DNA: TGTGCCGGCAGTTATCCGAAACTCTACGAGCAGTACTTC.

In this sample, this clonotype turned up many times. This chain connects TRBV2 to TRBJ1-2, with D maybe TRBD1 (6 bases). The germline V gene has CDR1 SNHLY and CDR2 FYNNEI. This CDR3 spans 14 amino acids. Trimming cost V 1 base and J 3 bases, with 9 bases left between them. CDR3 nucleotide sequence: TGTGCCAGCAGTGAAGAAGGACAGCACTATGGCTACACCTTC. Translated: CASSEEGQHYGYTF.

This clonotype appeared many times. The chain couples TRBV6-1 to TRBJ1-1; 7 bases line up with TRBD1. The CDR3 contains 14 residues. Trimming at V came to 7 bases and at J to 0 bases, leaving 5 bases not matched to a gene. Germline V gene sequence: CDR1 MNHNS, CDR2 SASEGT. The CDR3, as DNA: TGTGCCAGCAACCCAGACAGGGTGAACACTGAAGCTTTCTTT. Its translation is CASNPDRVNTEAFF.

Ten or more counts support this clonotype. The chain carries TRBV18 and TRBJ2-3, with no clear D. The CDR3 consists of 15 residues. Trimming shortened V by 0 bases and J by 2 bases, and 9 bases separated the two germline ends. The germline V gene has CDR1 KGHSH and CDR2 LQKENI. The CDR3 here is CASSPPPGYTDTQYF. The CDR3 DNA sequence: TGTGCCAGCTCACCACCCCCGGGTTACACAGATACGCAGTATTTT. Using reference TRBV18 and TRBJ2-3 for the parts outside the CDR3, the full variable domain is NAGVMQNPRHLVRRRGQEARLRCSPMKGHSHVYWYRQLPEEGLKFMVYLQKENIIDESGMPKERFSAEFPKEGPSILRIQQVVRGDSAAYFCASSPPPGYTDTQYFGPGTRLTVL.

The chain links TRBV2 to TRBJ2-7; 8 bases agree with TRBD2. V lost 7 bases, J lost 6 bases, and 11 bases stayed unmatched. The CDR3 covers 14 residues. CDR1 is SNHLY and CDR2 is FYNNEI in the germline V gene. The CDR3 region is CASTGGLANGEQYF. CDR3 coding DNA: TGTGCCAGCACCGGAGGACTAGCTAATGGCGAGCAGTACTTC.

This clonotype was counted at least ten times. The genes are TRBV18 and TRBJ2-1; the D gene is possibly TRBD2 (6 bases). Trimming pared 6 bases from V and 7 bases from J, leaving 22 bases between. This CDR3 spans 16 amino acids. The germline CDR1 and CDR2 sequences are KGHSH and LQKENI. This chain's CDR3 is CASSELRDPRWNEQFF. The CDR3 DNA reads TGTGCCAGCTCGGAATTGCGGGACCCAAGGTGGAATGAGCAGTTCTTC.

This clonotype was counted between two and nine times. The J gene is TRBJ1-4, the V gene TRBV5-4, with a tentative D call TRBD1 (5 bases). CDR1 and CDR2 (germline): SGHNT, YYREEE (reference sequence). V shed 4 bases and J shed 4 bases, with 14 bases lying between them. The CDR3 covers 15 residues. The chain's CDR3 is CASSGRGELNEKLFF. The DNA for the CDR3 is TGTGCCAGCAGCGGACGAGGGGAGCTTAATGAAAAACTGTTTTTT.

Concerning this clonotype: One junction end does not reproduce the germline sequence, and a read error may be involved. This chain's CDR3 is CASSLASGGSQETQYF. Written as DNA, the CDR3 is TGTGCTAGCAGCTTAGCTAGCGGGGGGTCCCAAGAGACCCAGTACTTC. This chain uses TRBV7-7 with TRBJ2-5, with TRBD2 matching over 11 bases. The CDR3 extends over 16 amino acids. CDR1 is SSHAT and CDR2 is FNYEAQ in the germline V gene (reference sequence).

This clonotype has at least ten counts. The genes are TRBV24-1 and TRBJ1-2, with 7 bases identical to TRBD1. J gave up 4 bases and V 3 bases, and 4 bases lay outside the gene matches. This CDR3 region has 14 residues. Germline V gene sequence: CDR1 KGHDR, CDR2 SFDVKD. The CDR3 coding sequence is TGTGCCACCAGTGATCCGGGACAGACCTATGGCTACACCTTC. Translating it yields CATSDPGQTYGYTF.

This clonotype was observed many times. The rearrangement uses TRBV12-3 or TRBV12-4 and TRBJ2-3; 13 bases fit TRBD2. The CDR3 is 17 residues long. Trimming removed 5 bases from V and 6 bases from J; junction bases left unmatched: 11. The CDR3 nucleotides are TGTGCCAGCAGTCTCAGCCGGACTAGCGGGAGTAGGGATACGCAGTATTTT. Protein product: CASSLSRTSGSRDTQYF.

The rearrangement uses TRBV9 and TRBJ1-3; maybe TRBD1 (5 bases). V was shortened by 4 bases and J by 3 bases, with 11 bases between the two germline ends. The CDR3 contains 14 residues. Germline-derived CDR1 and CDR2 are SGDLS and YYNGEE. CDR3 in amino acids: CASSPSGNGNTIYF. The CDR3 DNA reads TGTGCCAGCAGCCCTTCAGGGAATGGAAACACCATATATTTT.

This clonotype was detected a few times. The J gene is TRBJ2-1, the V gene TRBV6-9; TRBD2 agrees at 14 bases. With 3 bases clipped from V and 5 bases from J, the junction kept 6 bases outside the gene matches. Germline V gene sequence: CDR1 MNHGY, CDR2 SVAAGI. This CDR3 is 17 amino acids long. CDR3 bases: TGTGCCAGCAGTTACGGGGGACTAGCGGGAGTGAACAATGAGCAGTTCTTC. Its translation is CASSYGGLAGVNNEQFF.

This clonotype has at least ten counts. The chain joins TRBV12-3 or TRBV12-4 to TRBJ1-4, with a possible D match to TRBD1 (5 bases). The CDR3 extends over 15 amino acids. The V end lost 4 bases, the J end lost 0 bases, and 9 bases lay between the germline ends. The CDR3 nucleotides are TGTGCCAGCAGTTCCCAGGGTTCAACTAATGAAAAACTGTTTTTT. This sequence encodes CASSSQGSTNEKLFF.

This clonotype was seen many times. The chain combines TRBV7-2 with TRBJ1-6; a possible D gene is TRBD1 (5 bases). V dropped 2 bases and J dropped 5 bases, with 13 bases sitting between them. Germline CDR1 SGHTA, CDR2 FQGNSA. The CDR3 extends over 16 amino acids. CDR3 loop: CASSLSAGPNNSPLHF. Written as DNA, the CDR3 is TGTGCCAGCAGCTTAAGCGCAGGGCCGAATAATTCACCCCTCCACTTT.